These 2 T cell receptor beta chains share one sample of origin, sequenced in a study of T cell clonality in common variable immunodeficiency. Measured with immunoSEQ multiplex PCR; TCRdb has only the in-frame clones, and not every one. The sample shows tens of thousands of clones, none of them appearing just once. What was sequenced was peripheral blood mononuclear cells. These receptors originate from a person aged 18 to 75 in good health.

In the case of this clone: The CDR3 end is not reached by the read, which stops 3 residues before it; the germline J gene fills it in. J is TRBJ1-1 and V is TRBV10-2; 10 positions match TRBD1. This CDR3 contains 15 residues. Germline-derived CDR1 and CDR2 are WSHSY and SAAADI. The part of the CDR3 DNA that was read is TGCGCCAGCAGTCCTTGGACCCTGACAGGGGGCGGA. Protein: CASSPWTLTGGG. The whole CDR3 sequence is CASSPWTLTGGGAFF.

This clone was counted at least ten times. The CDR3 goes on 3 residues after the read ends, and that part is filled in from the germline J gene. V is TRBV20-1 and J is TRBJ2-1, with D possibly matching TRBD2 (6 bases). CDR3 length: 14 amino acids. The germline V gene has CDR1 DFQATT and CDR2 SNEGSKA (reference sequence). Partial CDR3 DNA: TGCAGCCACCTACTGGGTAGCGGAGCTAATGAG. Protein sequence: CSHLLGSGANE. The full CDR3 protein reads CSHLLGSGANEQFF.